These 31 T cell receptor beta chains originate from one sample sequenced in a study of blood T cell repertoires in COVID-19. TCRdb's table, derived via immunoSEQ multiplex PCR, lists solely in-frame clones and lacks some. The repertoire holds 150,000 to 190,000 clones, 76% seen once, with about 3.8% in the top ten. The sample comprised peripheral blood. These TCRs come from a woman over 75 with acute or convalescent COVID-19.

The chain couples TRBV4-2 to TRBJ2-7; TRBD2 agrees at 7 bases. Per the germline V gene, CDR1 is LGHNA and CDR2 is YNFKEQ. The CDR3 spans 18 residues. V was pared by 2 bases and J by 1 base, with 14 bases of the junction left unmatched. This CDR3 reads CASSQIPGGGDSSYEQYF. The CDR3 DNA reads TGTGCCAGCAGCCAAATCCCGGGGGGAGGGGACTCTTCCTACGAGCAGTACTTC.

The chain has TRBV11-2 and TRBJ2-7; TRBD2 matches 9 bases. Germline V gene lookup returns CDR1 SGHAT and CDR2 FQNNGV. CDR3 length: 15 amino acids. Losses at the gene ends were 4 bases for V and 2 bases for J; bases not matched to a gene: 6. The CDR3: CASSSDLAGTYEQYF. CDR3 sequence (DNA): TGTGCCAGCAGCTCGGACCTAGCGGGGACCTACGAGCAGTACTTC.

This clone was seen only a few times. The V and J genes are TRBV19 and TRBJ1-4; 10 nucleotides match TRBD1. V lost 5 bases to trimming and J lost 7 bases; unmatched junction nucleotides: 7. The CDR3 is 15 residues long. Germline lookup yields CDR1 LNHDA and CDR2 SQIVND (reference sequence). This CDR3 is CASSPWTGGGEKLFF. The CDR3 coding sequence is TGTGCCAGTAGTCCATGGACAGGGGGAGGTGAAAAACTGTTTTTT.

This rearrangement joins TRBV6-5 to TRBJ2-3, with TRBD2 as a possible D gene (6 bases). CDR1 MNHEY and CDR2 SVGAGI come from the germline V gene. The V end was cut by 7 bases, the J end by 1 base, with 15 bases between. This CDR3 contains 15 residues. The CDR3 DNA reads TGTGCCAGCACTCGAGCGGCTAGCGGCACAGATACGCAGTATTTT. This gives the protein CASTRAASGTDTQYF.

In its sample, this clone was seen a few times. V and J are TRBV6-5 and TRBJ1-1; D is perhaps TRBD1 (5 bases). The V end lost 6 bases, the J end lost 1 base, and 6 bases lay between the germline ends. The CDR3 has 12 residues. Germline V CDR1 and CDR2: MNHEY, SVGAGI. CDR3: CASRTGNTEAFF. The CDR3 DNA follows: TGTGCCAGCAGAACAGGGAACACTGAAGCTTTCTTT.

V gene TRBV19 combines with J gene TRBJ1-5, with 8 bases lining up with TRBD1. The CDR3 is 15 amino acids. Unmatched junction bases numbered 7, after V lost 3 bases and J lost 6 bases. Germline V gene lookup returns CDR1 LNHDA and CDR2 SQIVND (reference sequence). CDR3 amino acids: CASSMGDRGFQPQHF. The CDR3 bases are TGTGCCAGTAGTATGGGTGACAGGGGATTTCAGCCCCAGCATTTT.

The chain links TRBV5-1 to TRBJ2-7; 7 nucleotides match TRBD1. Germline V gene sequence: CDR1 SGHRS, CDR2 YFSETQ. Trimming removed 3 bases from V and 7 bases from J; junction bases left unmatched: 7. The CDR3 has 13 amino acids. The CDR3 region is CASSSRGPPEQYF. In DNA, the CDR3 is TGCGCCAGCAGCTCAAGGGGGCCCCCGGAGCAGTACTTC.

The chain uses TRBV14 and TRBJ1-1, with 7 bases fitting TRBD1. The junction had 9 bases not matched to a gene; V was cut back by 4 bases and J by 1 base. Germline V CDR1 and CDR2: SGHDN, FVKESK. This CDR3 is built from 16 residues. The CDR3 loop is CASSLITGATNTEAFF. CDR3 nucleotides: TGTGCCAGCAGCCTAATAACAGGGGCTACGAACACTGAAGCTTTCTTT.

The genes are TRBV5-4 and TRBJ2-3, with D unresolved. Trimming took off 2 bases at V and 0 bases at J, with 4 bases between the two ends. The CDR3 is 13 residues long. CDR1 SGHNT and CDR2 YYREEE come from the germline V gene (reference sequence). DNA for the CDR3: TGTGCCAGCAGCTTAACTAGCACAGATACGCAGTATTTT. The encoded protein is CASSLTSTDTQYF.

The chain joins TRBV7-8 to TRBJ2-2; 10 nucleotides line up with TRBD2. The V segment lost 4 bases and the J segment 5 bases; nucleotides outside the gene matches: 7. The CDR3 has 16 residues. Germline CDR1 and CDR2: SGHVS and FQNEAQ. CDR3 region: CASSSKRGGPTGELFF. Here the CDR3 DNA reads TGTGCCAGCAGCTCAAAGCGGGGGGGCCCTACCGGGGAGCTGTTTTTT.

V and J are TRBV6-5 and TRBJ2-5; TRBD1 might be the D (6 bases). Trimming stripped 2 bases from V and 2 bases from J, with 9 bases between. This CDR3 is built from 14 residues. Germline assignment: CDR1 MNHEY and CDR2 SVGAGI. The CDR3 sequence: CASSYERGQETQYF. The CDR3 nucleotides are TGTGCCAGCAGTTACGAGAGGGGGCAAGAGACCCAGTACTTC.

The V call is TRBV10-3, the J call TRBJ1-2, with 8 bases identical to TRBD1. V lost 4 bases and J lost 6; bases outside the gene matches: 7. This CDR3 is built from 14 residues. CDR1 and CDR2 (germline): ENHRY, SYGVKD. The CDR3 region has the DNA TGTGCCATCAGTGCGAACAGGGGGGGAAATGGCTACACCTTC. Its translation: CAISANRGGNGYTF.

The chain recombines TRBV7-3 with TRBJ2-5; TRBD2 agrees at 7 bases. The CDR3 contains 15 residues. V lost 2 bases and J lost 5; bases outside the gene matches: 8. Germline values: CDR1 SGHTA, CDR2 FQGTGA. CDR3 region: CASSLARGSGETQYF. The CDR3 DNA follows: TGTGCCAGCAGCTTAGCCCGGGGTAGCGGGGAGACCCAGTACTTC.

This chain uses TRBV5-1 with TRBJ2-1; possible D gene TRBD1, 6 bases. V lost 1 base and J 6 bases, leaving 17 bases between the germline ends. Germline V gene sequence: CDR1 SGHRS, CDR2 YFSETQ. This CDR3 has 16 amino acids. The CDR3 DNA follows: TGCGCCAGCAGCTTGACCACCGGGACATCAGTCAATGAGCAGTTCTTC. Residues: CASSLTTGTSVNEQFF.

There are a few counts of this clone. V usage is TRBV30 and J usage is TRBJ1-6, with D hard to call. V lost 2 bases and J lost 0, with 8 bases in between. Germline V CDR1 and CDR2: GTSNPN, SVGIG (reference sequence). The CDR3 sequence is 15 residues long. CDR3 in DNA: TGTGCCTGGAGTATTACTAACTCCTATAATTCACCCCTCCACTTT. Translation gives CAWSITNSYNSPLHF.

This chain joins TRBV2 and TRBJ2-1; TRBD2 matches at 7 bases. The CDR3 loop spans 16 amino acids. The V gene's germline CDR1 is SNHLY and CDR2 FYNNEI. V lost 2 bases, J lost 2 bases, and 6 bases stayed unmatched. This chain's CDR3 is CASSEWGGVTYNEQFF. CDR3 in DNA: TGTGCCAGCAGTGAATGGGGGGGGGTCACCTACAATGAGCAGTTCTTC.

The rearrangement uses TRBV3-1 (or the pseudogene TRBV3-2) and TRBJ2-7; no definite D call. CDR3 length: 11 residues. V was clipped by 3 bases and J by 3 bases, with 3 bases between them. Germline values: CDR1 LGHDT, CDR2 YNNKEL (reference sequence). In nucleotides, the CDR3 is TGTGCCAGCAGCCACAGCTACGAGCAGTACTTC. Amino acids: CASSHSYEQYF.

The J gene is TRBJ1-6, the V gene TRBV5-1; no clear D gene. The CDR3 runs 16 residues. Germline V gene lookup returns CDR1 SGHRS and CDR2 YFSETQ. Between the trimmed V and J ends, which lost 0 bases and 7 bases, there was a span of 14 bases. CDR3 DNA: TGCGCCAGCAGCTTGGTTCCGGCAGGTGGGAATTCACCCCTCCACTTT. Its protein product is CASSLVPAGGNSPLHF.

J is TRBJ2-7 and V is TRBV11-2; D may be TRBD2 (7 bases). Looked up from germline, CDR1 is SGHAT and CDR2 is FQNNGV. The CDR3 runs to 14 residues. V was clipped by 5 bases and J by 12 bases, with 23 bases between them. The CDR3 loop reads CASSPGGGAGLVYF. The CDR3 region has the DNA TGTGCCAGCAGCCCCGGAGGGGGGGCAGGATTAGTGTACTTC.

J is TRBJ2-1 and V is TRBV6-5; 7 positions agree with TRBD1. J gave up 7 bases and V 4 bases, and 10 bases lay outside the gene matches. The CDR3 is made up of 15 amino acids. Germline values: CDR1 MNHEY, CDR2 SVGAGI. The CDR3 nucleotides are TGTGCCAGCAGTTCCCGGCGTGCAGGGGGTAATGAGCAGTTCTTC. Translated: CASSSRRAGGNEQFF.

The chain combines TRBV18 with TRBJ2-7, with D possibly TRBD1 on 6 matching bases. The CDR3 is made up of 15 amino acids. CDR1 KGHSH and CDR2 LQKENI come from the germline V gene. Trimming pared 6 bases from V and 3 bases from J, leaving 18 bases between. CDR3 in DNA: TGTGCCAGCTCCCAACAGGGTACGGGGTTCTACGAGCAGTACTTC. Protein: CASSQQGTGFYEQYF.

The chain couples TRBV2 to TRBJ1-2, with D tentatively TRBD1 (6 bases). The V gene lost 2 bases and the J gene lost 4 bases, with 8 bases spanning the gap. Germline CDR1 reads SNHLY; CDR2 reads FYNNEI. The CDR3 has 13 amino acids. CDR3 DNA: TGTGCCAGCAGTGAACAGGGGCCCTATGGCTACACCTTC. Protein product: CASSEQGPYGYTF.

In the case of this clone: At one boundary the junction diverges from the germline segment, which might be a read error. J is TRBJ2-5 and V is TRBV7-7; D perhaps matches TRBD1 (5 bases). The CDR3 runs to 15 residues. Per the germline V gene, CDR1 is SSHAT and CDR2 is FNYEAQ (reference sequence). CDR3 DNA sequence: TGTGCTAGCAGCTCCCTACCCGACAGCCAAGAGACCCAGTACTTC. This gives the protein CASSSLPDSQETQYF.

This sequence joins TRBV19 and TRBJ1-1; D gene uncertain. V lost 3 bases, J lost 5 bases, and 22 bases lay in between. CDR1 LNHDA and CDR2 SQIVND come from the germline V gene (reference sequence). The CDR3 is 17 amino acids. CDR3 protein: CASSMWEFSVKDTEAFF. CDR3 nucleotides: TGTGCCAGTAGTATGTGGGAGTTTTCAGTGAAGGATACTGAAGCTTTCTTT. Full variable domain (missing parts from reference TRBV19 and TRBJ1-1): DGGITQSPKYLFRKEGQNVTLSCEQNLNHDAMYWYRQDPGQGLRLIYYSQIVNDFQKGDIAEGYSVSREKKESFPLTVTSAQKNPTAFYLCASSMWEFSVKDTEAFFGQGTRLTVV.

This clone occurred a few times. The rearrangement links TRBV7-8 to TRBJ1-1; maybe TRBD1 (5 bases). Looked up from germline, CDR1 is SGHVS and CDR2 is FQNEAQ. CDR3 length: 15 amino acids. Deletions cut 1 base from V and 0 bases from J, with 9 bases between. CDR3 region: CASSLVTGMNTEAFF. The CDR3 DNA reads TGTGCCAGCAGCTTAGTAACAGGAATGAACACTGAAGCTTTCTTT.

The CDR3 bases are TGTGCCAGCAGTCGGCAGGGCAGCACAGATACGCAGTATTTT. Its protein product is CASSRQGSTDTQYF. The chain employs TRBV7-3 and TRBJ2-3; a weak D match, TRBD1 (5 bases). This CDR3 is 14 amino acids long. Trimming left V 6 bases short and J 0 bases short, with 10 bases between. The V gene's germline CDR1 is SGHTA and CDR2 FQGTGA.

This chain uses TRBV5-6 with TRBJ1-4, with TRBD1 matching over 9 bases. Germline V lookup: CDR1 SGHDT, CDR2 YYEEEE. The CDR3 consists of 15 residues. V was pared by 2 bases and J by 7 bases, with 6 bases of the junction left unmatched. CDR3 in amino acids: CASSLQGAGSEKLFF. CDR3 nucleotide sequence: TGTGCCAGCAGCTTACAGGGGGCGGGTAGTGAAAAACTGTTTTTT.

This clone has a handful of counts. The J gene is TRBJ1-1, the V gene TRBV7-9, with 7 bases that match TRBD1. Per germline, CDR1 SEHNR and CDR2 FQNEAQ (reference sequence). This CDR3 is built from 14 residues. The J segment lost 5 bases and the V segment lost 2 bases, leaving 5 bases of the junction unmatched. The CDR3 spells CASSLTGVGTEAFF. CDR3 bases: TGTGCCAGCAGCTTAACAGGGGTTGGGACTGAAGCTTTCTTT.

The chain combines TRBV4-2 with TRBJ1-5; TRBD1 is a possible D gene (5 bases). This CDR3 comprises 16 residues. CDR1 and CDR2 (germline): LGHNA, YNFKEQ. The V end was cut by 2 bases, the J end by 0 bases, with 11 bases between. The DNA of the CDR3 is TGTGCCAGCAGCCAAATGAACAGGAATAGCAATCAGCCCCAGCATTTT. Translated: CASSQMNRNSNQPQHF.

The chain joins TRBV30 to TRBJ1-6; the D gene is possibly TRBD1 (5 bases). The germline V gene encodes CDR1 GTSNPN and CDR2 SVGIG (reference sequence). The CDR3 is 15 residues long. The ends were cut back, 5 bases at V and 7 bases at J, with 18 bases in the middle. CDR3 DNA sequence: TGTGCCTGGTACCCGGGACCCGGGAGAAATTCACCCCTCCACTTT. This encodes CAWYPGPGRNSPLHF.

This chain connects TRBV6-5 to TRBJ1-2; D perhaps matches TRBD1 (6 bases). V shed 6 bases and J shed 1 base, with 9 bases lying between them. The CDR3 runs 13 residues. Germline values: CDR1 MNHEY, CDR2 SVGAGI. CDR3 residues: CASRAGDNYGYTF. In DNA, the CDR3 is TGTGCCAGCAGGGCAGGGGATAACTATGGCTACACCTTC.